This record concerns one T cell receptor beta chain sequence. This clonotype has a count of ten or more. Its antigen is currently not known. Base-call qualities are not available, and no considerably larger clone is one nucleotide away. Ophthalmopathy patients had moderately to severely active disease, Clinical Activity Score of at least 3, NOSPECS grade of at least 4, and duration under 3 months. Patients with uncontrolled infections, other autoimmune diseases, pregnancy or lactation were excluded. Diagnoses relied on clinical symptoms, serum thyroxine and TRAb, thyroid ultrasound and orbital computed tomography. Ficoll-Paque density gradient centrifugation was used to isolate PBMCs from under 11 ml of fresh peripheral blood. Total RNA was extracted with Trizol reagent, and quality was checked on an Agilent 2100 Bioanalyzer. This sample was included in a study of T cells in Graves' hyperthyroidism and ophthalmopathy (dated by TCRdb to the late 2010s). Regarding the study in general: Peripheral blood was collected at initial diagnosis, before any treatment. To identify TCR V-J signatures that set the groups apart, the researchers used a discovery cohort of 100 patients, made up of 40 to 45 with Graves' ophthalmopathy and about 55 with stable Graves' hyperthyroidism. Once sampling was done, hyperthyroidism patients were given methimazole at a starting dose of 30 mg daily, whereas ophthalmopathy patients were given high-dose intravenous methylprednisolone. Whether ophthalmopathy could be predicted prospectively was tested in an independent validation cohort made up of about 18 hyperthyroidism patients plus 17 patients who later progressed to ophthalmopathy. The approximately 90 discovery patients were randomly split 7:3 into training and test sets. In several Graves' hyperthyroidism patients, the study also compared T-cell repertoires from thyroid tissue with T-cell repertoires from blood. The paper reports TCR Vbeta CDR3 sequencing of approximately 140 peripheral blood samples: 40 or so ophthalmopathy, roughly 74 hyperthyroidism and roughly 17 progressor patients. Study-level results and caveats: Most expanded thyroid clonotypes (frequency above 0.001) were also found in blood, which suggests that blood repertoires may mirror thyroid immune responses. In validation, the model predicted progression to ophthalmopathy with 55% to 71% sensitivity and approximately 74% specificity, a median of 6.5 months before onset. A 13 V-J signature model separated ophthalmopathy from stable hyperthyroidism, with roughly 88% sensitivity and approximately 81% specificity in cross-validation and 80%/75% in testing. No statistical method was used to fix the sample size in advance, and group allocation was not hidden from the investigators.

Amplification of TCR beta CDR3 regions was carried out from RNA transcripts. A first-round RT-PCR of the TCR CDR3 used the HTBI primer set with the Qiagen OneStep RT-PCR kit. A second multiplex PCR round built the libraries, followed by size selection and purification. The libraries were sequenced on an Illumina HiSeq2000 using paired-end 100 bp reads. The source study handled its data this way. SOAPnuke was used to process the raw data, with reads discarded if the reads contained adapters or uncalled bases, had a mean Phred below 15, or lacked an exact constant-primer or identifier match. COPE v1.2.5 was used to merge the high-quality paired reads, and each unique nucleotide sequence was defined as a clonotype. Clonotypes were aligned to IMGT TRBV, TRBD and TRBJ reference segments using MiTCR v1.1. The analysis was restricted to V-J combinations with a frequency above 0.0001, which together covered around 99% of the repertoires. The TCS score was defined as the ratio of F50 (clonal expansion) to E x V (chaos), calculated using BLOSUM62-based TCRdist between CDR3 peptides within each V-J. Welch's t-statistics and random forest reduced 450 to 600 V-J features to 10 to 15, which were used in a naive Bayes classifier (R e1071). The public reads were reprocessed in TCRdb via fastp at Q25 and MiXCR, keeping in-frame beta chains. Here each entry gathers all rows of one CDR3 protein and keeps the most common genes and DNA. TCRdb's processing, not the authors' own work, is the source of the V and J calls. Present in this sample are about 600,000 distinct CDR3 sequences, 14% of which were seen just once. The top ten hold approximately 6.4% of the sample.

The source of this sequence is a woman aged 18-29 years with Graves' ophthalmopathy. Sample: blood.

The CDR3 amino acid sequence is: CASSQDGRNTEAFF. The DNA reads as follows: TGTGCCAGCAGCCAAGACGGGAGGAACACTGAAGCTTTCTTT. The rearranged segments are TRBV3-1 and TRBJ1-1; too little of a D gene remains to name it. From the cysteine through the phenylalanine, the CDR3 covers 14 amino acids. This entry keeps only the CDR3 DNA: 42 bases, framed from base 1. V is clipped by 0 bases and J by 1 base, and the sequence between their germline boundaries is 6 bases long. Taken from the germline V gene (reference sequence), the CDR1 and CDR2 loops are LGHDT and YNNKEL.